These 2 T cell receptor beta chains share one sample of origin, sequenced in a study of shared clonotypes between healthy human individuals. Clones were sequenced by immunoSEQ multiplex PCR, and TCRdb holds only the in-frame ones, with some missing. This table holds nearly 1,000,000 clones, 76% found once. Sequenced input: memory CD4+ T cells sorted from blood. Subset defined: CD45RA-negative fraction. Receptor source: a man between 18 and 29 years old in good health.

This CDR3 reads CASSLRLAGGRSSYEQYF. CDR3 DNA: TGCGCCAGCAGCCTTAGACTAGCGGGAGGGAGGAGCTCCTACGAGCAGTACTTC. V and J are TRBV4-3 and TRBJ2-7, with TRBD2 matching 14 bases. Germline trimming cut 4 bases from V and 0 bases from J; bases unmatched to any gene: 8. Germline V gene sequence: CDR1 LGHNA, CDR2 YSLEER. This CDR3 is built from 18 residues.

CDR3: CASSPKRYTQYF. The DNA of the CDR3 is TGTGCCAGCAGCCCGAAGCGGTATACGCAGTATTTT. The V gene is TRBV11-2, the J gene TRBJ2-3, with D possibly being TRBD2 (5 bases). The V gene lost 5 bases and the J gene lost 7 bases, with 10 bases spanning the gap. Germline lookup yields CDR1 SGHAT and CDR2 FQNNGV. The CDR3 sequence is 12 residues long.